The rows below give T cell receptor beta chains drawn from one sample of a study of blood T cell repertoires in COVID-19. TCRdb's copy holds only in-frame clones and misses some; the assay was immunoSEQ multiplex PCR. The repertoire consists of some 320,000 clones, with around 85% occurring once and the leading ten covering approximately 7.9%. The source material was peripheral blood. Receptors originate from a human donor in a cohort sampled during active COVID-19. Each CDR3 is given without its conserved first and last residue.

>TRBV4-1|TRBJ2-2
ASSPTLTGTGELF
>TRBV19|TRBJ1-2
ASSLRGLNYGYT
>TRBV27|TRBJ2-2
ASSYMNTGELF
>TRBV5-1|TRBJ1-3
ASSFTGRVNTIY
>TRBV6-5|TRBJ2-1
ASRASYQYNEQF
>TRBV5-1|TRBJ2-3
ASSFPGTDTQY
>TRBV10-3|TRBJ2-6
AISPDRGSGANVLT
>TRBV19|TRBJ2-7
ASSDRTGGSLYEQY
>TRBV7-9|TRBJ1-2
ASSDTGGYT
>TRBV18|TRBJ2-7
ASSPTGLDEQY
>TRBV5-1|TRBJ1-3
ASSLAPGTGGNTIY
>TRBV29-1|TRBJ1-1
SVEGGGIEAF
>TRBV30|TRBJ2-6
AWTTGIRSGANVLT
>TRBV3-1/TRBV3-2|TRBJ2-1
ASSQSLGPQF
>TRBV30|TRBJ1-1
AWSVSTRDSTEAF
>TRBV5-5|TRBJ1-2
ASSLVGQGAFGYT
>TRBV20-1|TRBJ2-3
SAVREDTQY
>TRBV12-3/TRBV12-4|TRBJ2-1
ASRSPLNEQF
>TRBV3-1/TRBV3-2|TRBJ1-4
ASSQETTGKLF
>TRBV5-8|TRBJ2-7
ASSADRGFTYEQY
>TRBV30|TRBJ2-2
AWSVGFPGLNTGELF
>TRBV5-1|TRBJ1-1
ASSKYRENTEAF
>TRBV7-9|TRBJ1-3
ASSLDPRQGAGNTIY
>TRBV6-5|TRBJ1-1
ASSYRQGKAF
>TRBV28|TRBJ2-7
ASSGQSYEQY
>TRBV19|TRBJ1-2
ASSIEQRGIYGYT
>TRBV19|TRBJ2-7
ASTGTFSYEQY
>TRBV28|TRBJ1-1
ASSERTEAF
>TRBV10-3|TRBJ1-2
ATRDTTNYGYT
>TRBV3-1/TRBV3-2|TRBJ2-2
ASSQDLNSGQGTGELF
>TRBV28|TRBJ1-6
ASRYAGGWGSPLH
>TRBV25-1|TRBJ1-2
ASSETQGHNYGYT
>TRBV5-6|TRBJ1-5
ASSWSRQGQNQPQH
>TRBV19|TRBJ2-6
ASSPGQGGGANVLT
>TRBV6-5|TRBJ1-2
ASQAGQGLGYGYT
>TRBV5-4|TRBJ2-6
ASSLPGRSGANVLT
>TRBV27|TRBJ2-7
ASSRSGQGGDEQY
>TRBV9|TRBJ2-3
ASSALTGWGADTQY
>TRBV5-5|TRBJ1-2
ASSLKGYGYT
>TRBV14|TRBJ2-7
ASSQVQGGIYEQY
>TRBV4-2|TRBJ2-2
ASSQDLSRGNTGELF
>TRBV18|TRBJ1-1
ASSPGHLNTEAF
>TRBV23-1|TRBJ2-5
ASSHDRERETQY
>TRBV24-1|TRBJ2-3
ATSETGQGAQDTQY
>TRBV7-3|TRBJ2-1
ASSLLGGGYNEQF
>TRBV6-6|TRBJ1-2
ASKTGQGYGYT
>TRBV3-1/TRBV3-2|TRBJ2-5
ASSQAGEETQY
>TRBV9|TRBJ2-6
ASSVASGSGANVLT
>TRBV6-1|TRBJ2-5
ASSELAGAQETQY
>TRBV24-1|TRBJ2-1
ATSDADEQF
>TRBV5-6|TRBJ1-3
ASSTAGVSGNTIY
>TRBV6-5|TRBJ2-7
ASRSGQGNLHEQY
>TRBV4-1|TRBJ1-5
ASSQKDSGTGGKLNQPQH